The sequence of this TCR beta chain was determined in a study of CXCR3-negative and CXCR3-positive naive CD8 T cells. Findings of the study overall: Similar TRBV-TRBJ gene usage was seen in naive CXCR3-negative and CXCR3-positive cells, but not in memory cells.

This CDR3 spans 15 amino acids. The germline V gene has CDR1 SEHNR and CDR2 FQNEAQ (reference sequence). Researchers prepared the TRB cDNA libraries using 5' RACE with UMI labels. Each CDR3 protein gets one entry in TCRdb, which reprocessed the 5' RACE reads and gives no DNA. With about 48,000 distinct CDR3 sequences in the sample, the ten largest clones hold approximately 15%. Comments on this clonotype: As yet, its antigen is unknown.

Sequenced material: memory CD8+ T cells from blood. The TCR was taken from a human donor in good health. Some clones in this sample may be carry-over from other donors' samples. V is TRBV7-9 and J is TRBJ2-7; with no DNA, the TCRdb D assignment of TRBD2 cannot be verified. This CDR3 reads CASSETTTEPYEQYF. The full variable domain, completed using reference TRBV7-9 and TRBJ2-7, is DTGVSQNPRHKITKRGQNVTFRCDPISEHNRLYWYRQTLGQGPEFLTYFQNEAQLEKSRLLSDRFSAERPKGSFSTLEIQRTEQGDSAMYLCASSETTTEPYEQYFGPGTRLTVT.